The sequence of this T cell receptor (beta chain) was determined in a study of T cells in Graves' hyperthyroidism and ophthalmopathy. This CDR3 region has 16 residues. The ends lost 3 bases at V and 0 bases at J; junction bases unmatched: 6. Germline lookup yields CDR1 SGDLS and CDR2 YYNGEE. Exclusion criteria comprised uncontrolled infection, other autoimmune disease, pregnancy or lactation. Fresh peripheral blood, approximately 10 ml, yielded the PBMCs. There were TCR beta CDR3 regions amplified from RNA transcripts. Using the HTBI primer set, a first-round RT-PCR was run on the TCR CDR3. TCRdb used MiXCR to reprocess the multiplex PCR reads, holding one entry per CDR3 protein. The repertoire holds under 400,000 distinct CDR3 sequences, with 15% to 20% as singletons. Notes on the study in general: Among thyroid clonotypes expanded above 0.001, most also appeared in blood. Ophthalmopathy was model-predicted a median 6.5 months pre-onset.

This clonotype was seen repeatedly, ten times or more. Antigen: not known. The sequence derives from a woman aged 35 to 49 with Graves' ophthalmopathy. Material for sequencing was blood. V usage is TRBV9 and J usage is TRBJ1-3, with TRBD1 identical over 7 bases. CDR3 nucleotides: TGTGCCAGCAGCGCCCTACAGGGGATCTCTGGAAACACCATATATTTT. This sequence encodes CASSALQGISGNTIYF.